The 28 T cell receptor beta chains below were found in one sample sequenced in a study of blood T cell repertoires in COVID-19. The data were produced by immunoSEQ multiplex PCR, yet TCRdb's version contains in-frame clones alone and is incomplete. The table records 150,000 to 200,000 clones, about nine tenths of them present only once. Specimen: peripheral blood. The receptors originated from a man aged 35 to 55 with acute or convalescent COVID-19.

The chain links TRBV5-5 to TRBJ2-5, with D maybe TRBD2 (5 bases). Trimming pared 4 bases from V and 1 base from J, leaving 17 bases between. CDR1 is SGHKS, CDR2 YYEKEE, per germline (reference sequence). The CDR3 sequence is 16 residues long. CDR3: CASSGLVASVQETQYF. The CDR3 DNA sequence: TGTGCCAGCAGCGGACTCGTAGCATCGGTCCAAGAGACCCAGTACTTC.

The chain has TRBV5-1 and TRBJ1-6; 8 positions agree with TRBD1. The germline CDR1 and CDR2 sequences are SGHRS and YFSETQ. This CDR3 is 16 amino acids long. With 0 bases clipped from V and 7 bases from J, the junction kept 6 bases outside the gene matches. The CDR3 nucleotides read TGCGCCAGCAGCTTGGAACAGGGGGGCTTGAATTCACCCCTCCACTTT. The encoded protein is CASSLEQGGLNSPLHF.

CDR3 in DNA: TGTGCCAGCCATCCGGAAGTGGGGCGTACCGGGGAGCTGTTTTTT. Translation: CASHPEVGRTGELFF. The rearrangement joins TRBV21-1 to TRBJ2-2; the table's D call, TRBD1, has no DNA check behind it. TRBV21-1 is given as a pseudogene. This CDR3 is built from 15 residues.

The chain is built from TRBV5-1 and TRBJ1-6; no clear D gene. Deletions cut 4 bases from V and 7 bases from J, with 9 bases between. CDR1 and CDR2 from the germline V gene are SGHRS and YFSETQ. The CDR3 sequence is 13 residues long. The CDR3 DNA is TGCGCCAGCAGCCCACTCCGGAATTCACCCCTCCACTTT. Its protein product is CASSPLRNSPLHF.

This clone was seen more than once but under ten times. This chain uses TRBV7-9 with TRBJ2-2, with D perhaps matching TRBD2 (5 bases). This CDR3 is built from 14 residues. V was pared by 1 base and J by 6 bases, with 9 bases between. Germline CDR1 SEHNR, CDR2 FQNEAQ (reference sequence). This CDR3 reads CASSLVGSPGELFF. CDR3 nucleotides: TGTGCCAGCAGCTTAGTGGGGAGTCCCGGGGAGCTGTTTTTT.

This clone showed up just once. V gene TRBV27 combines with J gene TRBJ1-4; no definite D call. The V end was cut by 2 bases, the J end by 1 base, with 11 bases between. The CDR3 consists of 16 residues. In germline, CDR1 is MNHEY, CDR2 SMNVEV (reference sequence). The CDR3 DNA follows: TGTGCCAGCAGTTTAACCCCGGAGGGAACTAATGAAAAACTGTTTTTT. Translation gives CASSLTPEGTNEKLFF.

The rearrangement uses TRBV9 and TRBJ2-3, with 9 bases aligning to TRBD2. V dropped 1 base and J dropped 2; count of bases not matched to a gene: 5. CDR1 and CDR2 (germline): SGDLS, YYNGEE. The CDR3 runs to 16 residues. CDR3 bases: TGTGCCAGCAGCGTAAAAGCGGGGGGCATCACAGATACGCAGTATTTT. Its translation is CASSVKAGGITDTQYF.

The DNA for the CDR3 is TGTGCCAGCAAGGACTCTCTCACAGATACGCAGTATTTT. It encodes CASKDSLTDTQYF. The chain has TRBV28 and TRBJ2-3; D perhaps matches TRBD2 (5 bases). Germline values: CDR1 MDHEN, CDR2 SYDVKM. The ends were cut back, 7 bases at V and 2 bases at J, with 10 bases in the middle. CDR3 length equals 13 residues.

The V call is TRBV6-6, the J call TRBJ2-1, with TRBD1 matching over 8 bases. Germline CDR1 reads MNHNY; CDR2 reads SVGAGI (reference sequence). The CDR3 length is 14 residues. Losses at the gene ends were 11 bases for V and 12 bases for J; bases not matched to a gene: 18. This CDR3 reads CAGTTGAGVGPQFF. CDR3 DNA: TGTGCCGGGACGACAGGGGCCGGTGTCGGCCCGCAGTTCTTC.

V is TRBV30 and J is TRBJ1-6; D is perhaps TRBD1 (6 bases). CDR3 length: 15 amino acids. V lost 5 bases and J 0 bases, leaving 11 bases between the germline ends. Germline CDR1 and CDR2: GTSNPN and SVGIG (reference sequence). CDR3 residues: CAWGDRSSYNSPLHF. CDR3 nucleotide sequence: TGTGCCTGGGGCGACAGGAGCTCCTATAATTCACCCCTCCACTTT.

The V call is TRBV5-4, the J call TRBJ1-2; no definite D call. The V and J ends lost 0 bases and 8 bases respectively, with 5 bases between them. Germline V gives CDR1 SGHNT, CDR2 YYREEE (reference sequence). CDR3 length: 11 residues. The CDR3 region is CASSLASGYTF. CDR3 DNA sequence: TGTGCCAGCAGCTTGGCCTCCGGCTACACCTTC.

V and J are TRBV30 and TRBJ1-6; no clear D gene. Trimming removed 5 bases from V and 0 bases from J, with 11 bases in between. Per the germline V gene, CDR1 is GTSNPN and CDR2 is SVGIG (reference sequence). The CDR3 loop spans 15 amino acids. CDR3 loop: CAWVPTSSYNSPLHF. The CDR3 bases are TGTGCCTGGGTCCCTACTAGCTCCTATAATTCACCCCTCCACTTT.

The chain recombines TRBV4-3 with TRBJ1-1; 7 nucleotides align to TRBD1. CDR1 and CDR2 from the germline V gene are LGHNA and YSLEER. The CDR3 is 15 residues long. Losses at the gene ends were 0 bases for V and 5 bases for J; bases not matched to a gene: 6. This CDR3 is CASSQDNRGGTEAFF. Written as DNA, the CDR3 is TGCGCCAGCAGCCAAGATAACAGGGGCGGGACTGAAGCTTTCTTT.

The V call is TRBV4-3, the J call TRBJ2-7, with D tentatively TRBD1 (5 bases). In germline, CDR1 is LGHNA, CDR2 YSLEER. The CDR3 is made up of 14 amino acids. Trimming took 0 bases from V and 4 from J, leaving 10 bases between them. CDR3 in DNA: TGCGCCAGCAGCCAAGAAAACAGGCGATACGAGCAGTACTTC. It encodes CASSQENRRYEQYF.

Here the CDR3 DNA reads TGTGCCAGCAGCCCGACAGGGGCAACTAATGAAAAACTGTTTTTT. As protein: CASSPTGATNEKLFF. The chain combines TRBV5-4 with TRBJ1-4, with TRBD1 identical over 8 bases. Per germline, CDR1 SGHNT and CDR2 YYREEE (reference sequence). This CDR3 is built from 15 residues. Trimming at V came to 4 bases and at J to 0 bases, leaving 2 bases not matched to a gene.

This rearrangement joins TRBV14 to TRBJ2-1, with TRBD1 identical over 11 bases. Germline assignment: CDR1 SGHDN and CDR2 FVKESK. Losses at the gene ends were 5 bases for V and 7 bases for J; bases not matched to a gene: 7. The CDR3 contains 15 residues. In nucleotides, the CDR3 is TGTGCCAGCAGCTGGGACAGGGGGATTGTTAATGAGCAGTTCTTC. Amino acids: CASSWDRGIVNEQFF.

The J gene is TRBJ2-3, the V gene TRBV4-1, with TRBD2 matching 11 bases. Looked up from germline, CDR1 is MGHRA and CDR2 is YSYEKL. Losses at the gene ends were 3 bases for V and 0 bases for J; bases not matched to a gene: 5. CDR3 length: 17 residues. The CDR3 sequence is CASSHVLAGASTDTQYF. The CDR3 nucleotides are TGCGCCAGCAGCCATGTACTAGCGGGGGCTAGCACAGATACGCAGTATTTT.

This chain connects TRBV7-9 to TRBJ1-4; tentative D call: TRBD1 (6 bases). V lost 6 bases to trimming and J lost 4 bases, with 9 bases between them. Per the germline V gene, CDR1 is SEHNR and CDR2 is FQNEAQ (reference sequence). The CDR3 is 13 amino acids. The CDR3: CASRPGVNEKLFF. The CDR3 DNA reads TGTGCCAGCAGACCAGGGGTTAATGAAAAACTGTTTTTT.

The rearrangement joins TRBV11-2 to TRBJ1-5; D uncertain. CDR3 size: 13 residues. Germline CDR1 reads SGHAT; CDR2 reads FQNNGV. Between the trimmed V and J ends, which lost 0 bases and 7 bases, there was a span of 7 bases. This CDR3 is CASSLDAGQPQHF. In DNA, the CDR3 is TGTGCCAGCAGCTTAGATGCCGGGCAGCCCCAGCATTTT.

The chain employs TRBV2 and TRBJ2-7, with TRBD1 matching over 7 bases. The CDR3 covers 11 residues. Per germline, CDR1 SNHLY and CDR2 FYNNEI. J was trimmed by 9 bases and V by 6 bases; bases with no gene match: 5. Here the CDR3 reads CASRSWDRQYF. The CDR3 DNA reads TGTGCCAGCAGGTCGTGGGACAGGCAGTACTTC.

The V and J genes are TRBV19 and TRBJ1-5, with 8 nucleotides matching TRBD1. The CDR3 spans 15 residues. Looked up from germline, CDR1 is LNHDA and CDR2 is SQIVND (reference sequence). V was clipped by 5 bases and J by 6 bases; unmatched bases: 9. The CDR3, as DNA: TGTGCCAGTAGTTCGCATTCAGGGGGCGGTCAGCCCCAGCATTTT. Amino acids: CASSSHSGGGQPQHF.

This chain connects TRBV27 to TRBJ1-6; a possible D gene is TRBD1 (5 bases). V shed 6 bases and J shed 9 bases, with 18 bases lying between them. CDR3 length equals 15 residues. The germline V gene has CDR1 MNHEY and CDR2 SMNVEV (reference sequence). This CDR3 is CASRLSGTRSSPLHF. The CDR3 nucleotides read TGTGCCAGCAGACTGAGCGGGACCCGGTCTTCACCCCTCCACTTT.

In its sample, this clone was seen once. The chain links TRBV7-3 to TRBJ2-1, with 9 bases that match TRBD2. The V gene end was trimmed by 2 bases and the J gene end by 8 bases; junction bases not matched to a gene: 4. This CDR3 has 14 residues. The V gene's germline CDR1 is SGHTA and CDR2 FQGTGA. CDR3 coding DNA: TGTGCCAGCAGCTTAGGCGGGGGGGCACATGAGCAGTTCTTC. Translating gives CASSLGGGAHEQFF.

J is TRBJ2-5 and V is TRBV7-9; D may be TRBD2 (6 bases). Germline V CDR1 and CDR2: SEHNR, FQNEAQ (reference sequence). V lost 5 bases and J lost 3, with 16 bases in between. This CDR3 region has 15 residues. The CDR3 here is CASSTELAPEETQYF. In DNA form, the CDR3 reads TGTGCCAGCAGCACGGAACTAGCTCCGGAAGAGACCCAGTACTTC.

CDR3 protein: CASRGTTNYGYTF. The CDR3 DNA reads as TGTGCCAGCAGGGGGACAACTAACTATGGCTACACCTTC. The chain employs TRBV6-5 and TRBJ1-2; D possibly corresponds to TRBD1 (6 bases). The CDR3 covers 13 residues. The germline V and J ends were trimmed by 6 bases and 0 bases, with 8 bases remaining between them. Germline V gene sequence: CDR1 MNHEY, CDR2 SVGAGI.

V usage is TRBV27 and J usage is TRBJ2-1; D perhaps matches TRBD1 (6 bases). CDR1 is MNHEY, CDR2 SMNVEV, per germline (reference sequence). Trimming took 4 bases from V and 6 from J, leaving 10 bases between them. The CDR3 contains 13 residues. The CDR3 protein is CASSYQGLNEQFF. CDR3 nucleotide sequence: TGTGCCAGCAGTTACCAGGGGCTCAATGAGCAGTTCTTC.

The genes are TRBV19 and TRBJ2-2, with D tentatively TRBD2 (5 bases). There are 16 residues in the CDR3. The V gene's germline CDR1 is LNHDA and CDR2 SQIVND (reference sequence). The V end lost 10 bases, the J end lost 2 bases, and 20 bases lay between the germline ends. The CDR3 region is CATSPREASNTGELFF. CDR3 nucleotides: TGTGCCACCTCCCCGAGGGAAGCTTCTAACACCGGGGAGCTGTTTTTT.

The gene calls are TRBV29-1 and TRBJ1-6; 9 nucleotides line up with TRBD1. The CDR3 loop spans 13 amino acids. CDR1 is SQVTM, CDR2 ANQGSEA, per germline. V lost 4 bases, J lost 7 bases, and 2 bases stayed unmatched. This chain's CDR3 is CSVGDRVNSPLHF. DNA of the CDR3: TGCAGCGTTGGGGACAGGGTAAATTCACCCCTCCACTTT.